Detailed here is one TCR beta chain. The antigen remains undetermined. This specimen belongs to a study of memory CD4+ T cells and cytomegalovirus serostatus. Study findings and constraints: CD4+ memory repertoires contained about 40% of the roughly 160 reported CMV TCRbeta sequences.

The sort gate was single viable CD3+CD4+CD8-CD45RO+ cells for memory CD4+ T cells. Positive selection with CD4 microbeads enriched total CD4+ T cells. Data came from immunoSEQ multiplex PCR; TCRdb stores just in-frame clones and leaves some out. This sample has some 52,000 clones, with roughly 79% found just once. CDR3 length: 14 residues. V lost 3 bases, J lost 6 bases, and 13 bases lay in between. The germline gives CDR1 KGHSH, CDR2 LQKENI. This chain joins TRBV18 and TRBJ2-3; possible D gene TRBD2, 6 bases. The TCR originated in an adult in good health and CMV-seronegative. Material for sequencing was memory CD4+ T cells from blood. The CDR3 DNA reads TGTGCCAGCTCACCGGAGACTAGGAAGGATACGCAGTATTTT. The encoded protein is CASSPETRKDTQYF.